The next 22 T cell receptor beta chains were all read from a single sample in a study of cytomegalovirus exposure and HLA in healthy donors (dated by TCRdb to the late 2010s). Preparation of the library involved the immunoSEQ multiplex PCR assay. The multiplex PCR relied on a mix of 60 forward primers for TCR Vbeta segments and 13 reverse primers for TCR Jbeta segments. TCRdb's version of the immuneACCESS table is confined to in-frame rearrangements and falls short of the full clone set. An unresolved V gene accounts for under half of the shortfall where checked; the remainder is of unknown origin. For this sample there are tens of thousands of clones; 60% to 85% appear just once. The top ten clonotypes cover 4.5% to 7% of the sample. Material for sequencing was PBMCs. The receptors stem from a male donor in good health and CMV-seropositive.

This sequence joins TRBV11-3 and TRBJ2-5; 7 bases line up with TRBD2. CDR1 and CDR2 from the germline V gene are SGHNT and YENEEA. The CDR3 loop spans 15 amino acids. V lost 3 bases, J lost 2 bases, and 6 bases stayed unmatched. CDR3 in DNA: TGTGCCAGCAGCTTGGGACTAACAGATCAAGAGACCCAGTACTTC. Protein product: CASSLGLTDQETQYF.

This clone was observed a few times. The rearrangement uses TRBV6-4 and TRBJ1-1, with D possibly TRBD1 on 6 matching bases. The CDR3 totals 13 residues. Trimming took 6 bases from V and 3 from J, leaving 11 bases between them. The germline V gene has CDR1 MRHNA and CDR2 SNTAGT. CDR3 coding DNA: TGTGCCAGCAGAGGGGGAGGGGACACTGAAGCTTTCTTT. It translates to CASRGGGDTEAFF.

The CDR3: CASSLGALLDTEAFF. The CDR3 DNA reads TGTGCCAGCAGCCTAGGGGCTTTGTTGGACACTGAAGCTTTCTTT. The chain links TRBV14 to TRBJ1-1; a possible D gene is TRBD1 (5 bases). V dropped 4 bases and J dropped 3 bases, with 15 bases sitting between them. This CDR3 spans 15 amino acids. CDR1 is SGHDN, CDR2 FVKESK, per germline.

V is TRBV30 and J is TRBJ2-3; D might be TRBD2 (6 bases). CDR1 and CDR2 from the germline V gene are GTSNPN and SVGIG (reference sequence). Trimming took 8 bases from V and 4 from J, leaving 10 bases between them. The CDR3 sequence is 11 residues long. CDR3 protein: CAHGGADTQYF. CDR3 nucleotides: TGTGCCCACGGGGGTGCAGATACGCAGTATTTT. The full variable domain, completed using reference TRBV30 and TRBJ2-3, is SQTIHQWPATLVQPVGSPLSLECTVEGTSNPNLYWYRQAAGRGLQLLFYSVGIGQISSEVPQNLSASRPQDRQFILSSKKLLLSDSGFYLCAHGGADTQYFGPGTRLTVL.

This clone appeared a few times. The chain carries TRBV10-3 and TRBJ2-7, with a possible D match to TRBD2 (5 bases). CDR3 length: 15 residues. The ends were cut back, 2 bases at V and 3 bases at J, with 14 bases in the middle. Germline loops: CDR1 ENHRY, CDR2 SYGVKD. The CDR3 loop is CAISESAVGGYEQYF. The DNA of the CDR3 is TGTGCCATCAGTGAGAGCGCTGTTGGAGGCTACGAGCAGTACTTC.

The chain uses TRBV4-2 and TRBJ2-1; D may be TRBD2 (6 bases). There are 15 residues in the CDR3. V was shortened by 0 bases and J by 0 bases, with 6 bases between the two germline ends. Germline CDR1 LGHNA, CDR2 YNFKEQ. DNA for the CDR3: TGTGCCAGCAGCCAAGAACTAGCCTCCTACAATGAGCAGTTCTTC. Translation: CASSQELASYNEQFF.

CDR3 sequence: CASHRGYEQYF. CDR3 nucleotides: TGTGCCAGCCATAGGGGCTACGAGCAGTACTTC. The chain links TRBV5-4 to TRBJ2-5; tentatively, D is TRBD1 (5 bases). The DNA end is more similar to TRBJ2-7, so the J call may be wrong. CDR3 size: 11 residues. Per germline, CDR1 SGHNT and CDR2 YYREEE (reference sequence).

This chain links TRBV9 with TRBJ2-7, with 10 bases matching TRBD1. The germline CDR1 and CDR2 sequences are SGDLS and YYNGEE. Unmatched junction bases numbered 9, after V lost 6 bases and J lost 3 bases. The length of the CDR3 is 15 residues. DNA of the CDR3: TGTGCCAGCACTCCGTCCGGGACAGGGGACTACGAGCAGTACTTC. This encodes CASTPSGTGDYEQYF.

The chain joins TRBV27 to TRBJ2-1, with a weak D call TRBD1 (5 bases). CDR3 length: 13 residues. V lost 3 bases and J 4 bases, leaving 7 bases between the germline ends. Germline CDR1 MNHEY, CDR2 SMNVEV (reference sequence). CDR3 region: CASSFRQYNEQFF. The CDR3 DNA follows: TGTGCCAGCAGTTTCAGACAGTACAATGAGCAGTTCTTC.

This sequence joins TRBV28 and TRBJ1-2; TRBD1 agrees at 9 bases. The CDR3 extends over 13 amino acids. The J segment lost 4 bases and the V segment lost 8 bases, leaving 5 bases of the junction unmatched. The V gene's germline CDR1 is MDHEN and CDR2 SYDVKM. The chain's CDR3 is CASGTGTAYGYTF. The CDR3 coding sequence is TGTGCCAGCGGGACAGGGACCGCCTATGGCTACACCTTC.

This clone is a singleton in its sample. The chain employs TRBV6-5 and TRBJ2-7; D might be TRBD2 (6 bases). V was trimmed by 2 bases and J by 7 bases, leaving 12 bases between them. The CDR3 length is 13 residues. Germline V gene sequence: CDR1 MNHEY, CDR2 SVGAGI. CDR3 sequence reads: CASSYIPAGEQYF. The CDR3 nucleotides are TGTGCCAGCAGTTACATTCCGGCGGGAGAGCAGTACTTC.

V usage is TRBV18 and J usage is TRBJ2-7; 8 bases agree with TRBD1. The V and J ends lost 6 bases and 3 bases, in that order; junction bases with no gene match: 4. CDR3 length equals 13 residues. Germline CDR1 KGHSH, CDR2 LQKENI. The CDR3 sequence is CASSLGQGYEQYF. The DNA of the CDR3 is TGTGCCAGCTCCCTTGGACAGGGCTACGAGCAGTACTTC.

The chain links TRBV6-1 to TRBJ2-7; tentatively, D is TRBD2 (6 bases). Trimming cost V 7 bases and J 6 bases, with 16 bases left between them. The CDR3 has 13 residues. In germline, CDR1 is MNHNS, CDR2 SASEGT. The CDR3 coding sequence is TGTGCCAGCATTTATGGGGGGTTCAGCGAGCAGTACTTC. Translating it yields CASIYGGFSEQYF.

The genes are TRBV6-1 and TRBJ1-2; maybe TRBD1 (5 bases). There are 12 residues in the CDR3. Per the germline V gene, CDR1 is MNHNS and CDR2 is SASEGT. Trimming took off 8 bases at V and 7 bases at J, with 14 bases between the two ends. The CDR3 bases are TGTGCCAGCCAACTCGCGGGGGGTGGCTACACCTTC. Translated: CASQLAGGGYTF.

This clone turned up a few times. The rearrangement links TRBV11-2 to TRBJ1-1; D ambiguous. V gave up 6 bases and J gave up 4 bases, with 6 bases separating them. Germline lookup yields CDR1 SGHAT and CDR2 FQNNGV. The CDR3 runs to 11 residues. For the CDR3, the DNA is TGTGCCAGCAGTAAATCCACTGAAGCTTTCTTT. It translates to CASSKSTEAFF.

The chain has TRBV27 and TRBJ2-3; 9 bases agree with TRBD2. The CDR3 is made up of 15 amino acids. V lost 2 bases and J lost 0; bases outside the gene matches: 0. CDR1 is MNHEY and CDR2 is SMNVEV in the germline V gene (reference sequence). CDR3 coding DNA: TGTGCCAGCAGTTTAGGACTAGCGAGCACAGATACGCAGTATTTT. Translation gives CASSLGLASTDTQYF.

Of note for this clone: One junction end disagrees with the germline gene, perhaps due to a read error. The chain uses TRBV7-7 and TRBJ2-7; 9 bases line up with TRBD1. Germline-derived CDR1 and CDR2 are SSHAT and FNYEAQ (reference sequence). The CDR3 extends over 13 amino acids. CDR3 residues: CASSITTGGEQYF. CDR3 sequence (DNA): TGTGCTAGCAGCATTACGACAGGGGGTGAGCAGTACTTC.

The CDR3 coding sequence is TGTGCCAGCAGTTACGCGACAGATGAGCAGTTCTTC. Its protein is CASSYATDEQFF. This chain connects TRBV6-5 to TRBJ2-1; D is possibly TRBD1 (5 bases). This CDR3 has 12 amino acids. V lost 2 bases and J lost 8, with 7 bases in between. CDR1 and CDR2 from the germline V gene are MNHEY and SVGAGI.

The gene calls are TRBV5-4 and TRBJ2-3, with TRBD2 matching over 9 bases. Germline-derived CDR1 and CDR2 are SGHNT and YYREEE (reference sequence). Trimming cost V 2 bases and J 6 bases; bases outside gene matches: 10. This CDR3 contains 16 residues. CDR3 amino acids: CASSFGLAGASDTQYF. CDR3 in DNA: TGTGCCAGCAGCTTCGGGTTAGCGGGGGCCAGTGATACGCAGTATTTT.

This chain links TRBV2 with TRBJ1-5; D is uncertain. The CDR3 totals 12 residues. V was pared by 7 bases and J by 5 bases, with 9 bases between. Germline CDR1 SNHLY, CDR2 FYNNEI. CDR3 DNA: TGTGCCAGCAATTCGGGAGATCAGCCCCAGCATTTT. Translating it yields CASNSGDQPQHF.

The chain uses TRBV7-6 and TRBJ2-3; the D gene is possibly TRBD1 (5 bases). This CDR3 has 15 amino acids. Germline V CDR1 and CDR2: SGHVS, FNYEAQ. Trimming removed 4 bases from V and 4 bases from J, with 15 bases in between. Here the CDR3 reads CASSSLLGPADTQYF. The DNA for the CDR3 is TGTGCCAGCAGCTCACTGCTGGGGCCAGCAGATACGCAGTATTTT. Full variable domain (outside the CDR3, taken from reference TRBV7-6 and TRBJ2-3): GAGVSQSPRYKVTKRGQDVALRCDPISGHVSLYWYRQALGQGPEFLTYFNYEAQQDKSGLPNDRFSAERPEGSISTLTIQRTEQRDSAMYRCASSSLLGPADTQYFGPGTRLTVL.

V gene TRBV6-5 combines with J gene TRBJ1-1; no firm D call. The CDR3 sequence is 13 residues long. Trimming pared 5 bases from V and 0 bases from J, leaving 7 bases between. CDR1 MNHEY and CDR2 SVGAGI come from the germline V gene. CDR3 residues: CASSLNMNTEAFF. The CDR3 bases are TGTGCCAGCAGTCTAAATATGAACACTGAAGCTTTCTTT.